This T cell receptor beta chain was sequenced for a study of neurological immune-mediated disorders. Points from the study as a whole: HTLV-1-associated myelopathy had the most TCR clonal expansion, while multiple sclerosis had the least, a level that fell below healthy controls. Private repertoires in all groups were suggested by the absence of shared CDR3 amino acid sequences among expanded clones across subjects.

In its sample, this clonotype was seen many times. The antigen remains undetermined. 5'RACE with 10-nucleotide random UMIs generated the cDNA. A single record per CDR3 protein comes from TCRdb applying MiXCR to the 5' RACE reads. Of about 39,000 distinct CDR3 sequences listed, 6.5% to 8.5% were seen once; the top ten hold about 6%. V gave up 5 bases and J gave up 6 bases, with 20 bases separating them. From germline, CDR1 is LGHDT and CDR2 YNNKEL (reference sequence). The CDR3 contains 15 residues. This receptor was identified in a man between 45 and 60 years old in good health. Sample: CD4+ T cells from blood. The gene calls are TRBV3-1 and TRBJ2-7, with D tentatively TRBD1 (6 bases). CDR3: CASSNGQLPGAEQYF. CDR3 DNA: TGTGCCAGCAGCAACGGACAGCTTCCAGGGGCCGAGCAGTACTTC.